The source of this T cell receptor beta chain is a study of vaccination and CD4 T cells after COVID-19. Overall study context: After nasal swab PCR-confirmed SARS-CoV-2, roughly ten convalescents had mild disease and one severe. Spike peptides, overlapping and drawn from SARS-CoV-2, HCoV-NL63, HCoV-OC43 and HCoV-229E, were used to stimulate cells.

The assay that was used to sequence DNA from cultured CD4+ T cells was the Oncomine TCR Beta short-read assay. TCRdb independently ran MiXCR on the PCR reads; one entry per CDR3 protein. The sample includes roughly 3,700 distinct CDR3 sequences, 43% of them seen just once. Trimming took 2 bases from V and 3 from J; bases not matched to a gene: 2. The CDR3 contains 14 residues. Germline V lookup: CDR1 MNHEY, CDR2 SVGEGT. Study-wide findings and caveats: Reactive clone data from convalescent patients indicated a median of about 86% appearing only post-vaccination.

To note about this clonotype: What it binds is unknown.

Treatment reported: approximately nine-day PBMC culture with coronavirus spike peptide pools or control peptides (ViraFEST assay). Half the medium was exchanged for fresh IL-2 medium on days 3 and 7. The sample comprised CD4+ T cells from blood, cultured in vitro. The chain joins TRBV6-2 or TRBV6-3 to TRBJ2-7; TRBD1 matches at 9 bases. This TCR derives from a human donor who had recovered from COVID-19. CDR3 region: CASSYGTGIYEQYF. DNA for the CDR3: TGTGCCAGCAGTTACGGGACAGGGATCTACGAGCAGTACTTC.